The clone carrying this T cell receptor (beta chain) has more than one count but fewer than ten. The antigen remains unidentified. PCR amplification relied on 60 Vbeta primers (plus 13 Jbeta primers). Here immunoSEQ multiplex PCR was the method, and the copy in TCRdb shows in-frame clones only, minus some. This table holds 170,000 or so clones, over 70% found once. These data originate in a study of cytomegalovirus exposure and HLA in healthy donors. Study-wide points: Per a prior analysis, the majority of TCR beta V segments were productive roughly 87% or roughly 30% of the time.

The sequencing sample was made of PBMCs. This TCR came from a man aged 25 to 45 in good health and CMV-seropositive.

The CDR3 sequence: CASSETWGADTQYF. CDR3 in DNA: TGTGCCAGCAGTGAAACCTGGGGCGCAGATACGCAGTATTTT. V usage is TRBV6-1 and J usage is TRBJ2-3, with a weak D call TRBD1 (5 bases). The length of the CDR3 is 14 residues. The germline V gene has CDR1 MNHNS and CDR2 SASEGT. V shed 2 bases and J shed 4 bases, with 10 bases lying between them.